A single T cell receptor beta chain is shown here with its context. The CDR3 spans 14 residues. With 4 bases clipped from V and 6 bases from J, the junction kept 6 bases outside the gene matches. Germline V gene lookup returns CDR1 MGHRA and CDR2 YSYEKL. This specimen comes from a study of OX40 agonist ivuxolimab in advanced cancers. Study background: Having had anti-PD-1, anti-PD-L1 or anti-CTLA-4 therapy before was allowed, and approximately 40% had some.

The data were produced by immunoSEQ multiplex PCR, yet TCRdb's version contains in-frame clones alone and is incomplete. Here the sample spans 65,000 or so clones, 88% being singletons. Sequences were derived from CD4+ or CD8+ T cells sorted from blood, sampled in a trial of the OX40 agonist ivuxolimab. The clonotype was recovered from an adult with an advanced solid tumor such as melanoma, head and neck, liver or kidney cancer. This chain links TRBV4-1 with TRBJ2-1; 7 bases map to TRBD2. Here the CDR3 DNA reads TGCGCCAGCAGCCTGGGCGGGACTATCAATGAGCAGTTCTTC. Translating gives CASSLGGTINEQFF.